Below, one T cell receptor (beta chain) is given with its context. The antigen remains undetermined. The source of the sample is a study of T cell responses to AZD1222 COVID-19 vaccine. This CDR3 comprises 13 residues. Trimming took off 3 bases at V and 2 bases at J, with 5 bases between the two ends. Germline assignment: CDR1 SGDLS and CDR2 YYNGEE. The repertoire was sequenced with immunoSEQ multiplex PCR; TCRdb's copy has only in-frame clones and lacks some. Of some 94,000 clones in the sample, about 92% were seen once. Study conclusions and caveats: Females outnumbered males among donors, who were mostly white British; clonal diversity was possibly underestimated. Following two doses of AZD1222, Spike-specific TCR breadth and depth rose. Of spike-specific TCRs, nearly half reportedly target regions left unmutated in variants.

The sequence was collected from an adult in good health. This material consisted of peripheral blood, taken on day 0 of AZD1222 vaccination. V and J are TRBV9 and TRBJ2-2; D gene uncertain. The CDR3 nucleotides are TGTGCCAGCAGCGCCCGTAACACCGGGGAGCTGTTTTTT. This codes for CASSARNTGELFF. The variable domain in full, with the rest retrieved from reference TRBV9 and TRBJ2-2, is DSGVTQTPKHLITATGQRVTLRCSPRSGDLSVYWYQQSLDQGLQFLIQYYNGEERAKGNILERFSAQQFPDLHSELNLSSLELGDSALYFCASSARNTGELFFGEGSRLTVL.